A selection of T cell receptor beta chains follows, all from one sample in a study of T cell responses to AZD1222 COVID-19 vaccine. The table came from immunoSEQ multiplex PCR; TCRdb's copy has only in-frame clones and leaves some out. Here the sample spans about 170,000 clones, approximately 94% being singletons. The sequenced sample was peripheral blood, obtained on day 0 of AZD1222 vaccination. Source of these receptors: an adult in good health. Each CDR3 is given with its conserved first and last residue. A D gene is named only where the DNA matches it firmly. Only some rows state a clone size, as once, few, many or a class for expanded clones.

v_gene: TRBV28
abundance: NA
j_gene: TRBJ2-2
len: 18
d_gene: NA
CDR3aa: CASSYPHRADLNTGELFF
CDR3nt: TGTGCCAGCAGTTATCCTCACCGGGCAGACCTGAACACCGGGGAGCTGTTTTTT

v_gene: TRBV7-2
abundance: NA
j_gene: TRBJ1-2
len: 14
d_gene: NA
CDR3aa: CASSLKGPPVGYTF
CDR3nt: TGTGCCAGCAGCTTGAAGGGGCCACCGGTGGGCTACACCTTC

v_gene: TRBV7-8
abundance: few
j_gene: TRBJ2-7
len: 17
d_gene: NA
CDR3aa: CASSFKAGVASSYEQYF
CDR3nt: TGTGCCAGCAGCTTCAAGGCCGGCGTGGCTAGCTCCTACGAGCAGTACTTC

v_gene: TRBV10-3
abundance: NA
j_gene: TRBJ2-7
len: 15
d_gene: NA
CDR3aa: CAISSGTQSSYEQYF
CDR3nt: TGTGCCATCAGTTCCGGGACACAGAGCTCCTACGAGCAGTACTTC

v_gene: TRBV5-1
abundance: NA
j_gene: TRBJ2-1
len: 14
d_gene: NA
CDR3aa: CASSLGSTYNEQFF
CDR3nt: TGCGCCAGCAGCTTGGGGTCCACCTACAATGAGCAGTTCTTC

v_gene: TRBV6-6
abundance: NA
j_gene: TRBJ1-1
len: 12
d_gene: NA
CDR3aa: CASSYSEGEAFF
CDR3nt: TGTGCCAGCAGTTACTCGGAGGGAGAAGCTTTCTTT

v_gene: TRBV7-8
abundance: NA
j_gene: TRBJ2-1
len: 22
d_gene: TRBD2
CDR3aa: CASSFQRGTGTSGRAFYNEQFF
CDR3nt: TGTGCCAGCAGCTTCCAAAGGGGAACCGGGACTAGCGGGAGGGCTTTCTACAATGAGCAGTTCTTC

v_gene: TRBV5-4
abundance: NA
j_gene: TRBJ2-6
len: 17
d_gene: NA
CDR3aa: CASSPWTSAGGANVLTF
CDR3nt: TGTGCCAGCAGCCCCTGGACCTCTGCGGGTGGGGCCAACGTCCTGACTTTC

v_gene: TRBV19
abundance: NA
j_gene: TRBJ2-7
len: 11
d_gene: NA
CDR3aa: CASSRGYEQYF
CDR3nt: TGTGCCAGTAGTAGGGGCTACGAGCAGTACTTC

v_gene: TRBV5-1
abundance: NA
j_gene: TRBJ2-5
len: 16
d_gene: NA
CDR3aa: CASSPGGWKSQETQYF
CDR3nt: TGCGCCAGCAGCCCTGGAGGCTGGAAATCTCAAGAGACCCAGTACTTC

v_gene: TRBV5-1
abundance: NA
j_gene: TRBJ2-7
len: 14
d_gene: NA
CDR3aa: CASSPGTQGYEQYF
CDR3nt: TGCGCCAGCAGCCCCGGTACTCAGGGCTACGAGCAGTACTTC

v_gene: TRBV5-6
abundance: NA
j_gene: TRBJ1-6
len: 14
d_gene: NA
CDR3aa: CASRSGVGTSPLHF
CDR3nt: TGTGCCAGCAGATCAGGCGTGGGCACTTCACCCCTCCACTTT

v_gene: TRBV5-6
abundance: NA
j_gene: TRBJ1-2
len: 13
d_gene: NA
CDR3aa: CASSAGANYGYTF
CDR3nt: TGTGCCAGCAGCGCCGGGGCTAACTATGGCTACACCTTC

v_gene: TRBV12-3/TRBV12-4
abundance: once
j_gene: TRBJ1-5
len: 13
d_gene: TRBD1
CDR3aa: CASGTGGNQPQHF
CDR3nt: TGTGCCAGCGGGACAGGGGGGAATCAGCCCCAGCATTTT

v_gene: TRBV7-2
abundance: NA
j_gene: TRBJ1-2
len: 15
d_gene: TRBD1
CDR3aa: CASSGQGIGNYGYTF
CDR3nt: TGTGCCAGCAGCGGACAGGGGATAGGAAACTATGGCTACACCTTC

v_gene: TRBV7-8
abundance: NA
j_gene: TRBJ1-1
len: 16
d_gene: NA
CDR3aa: CASNKGWGRENTEAFF
CDR3nt: TGTGCCAGCAACAAAGGTTGGGGCAGGGAGAACACTGAAGCTTTCTTT

v_gene: TRBV4-2
abundance: NA
j_gene: TRBJ2-1
len: 16
d_gene: TRBD2
CDR3aa: CASSQTSGSARNEQFF
CDR3nt: TGTGCCAGCAGCCAAACTAGCGGGAGTGCTCGGAATGAGCAGTTCTTC

v_gene: TRBV10-2
abundance: NA
j_gene: TRBJ1-6
len: 15
d_gene: TRBD1
CDR3aa: CASSAGTGSNSPLHF
CDR3nt: TGCGCCAGCAGTGCCGGGACAGGCTCCAACTCACCCCTCCACTTT

v_gene: TRBV11-3
abundance: NA
j_gene: TRBJ1-1
len: 13
d_gene: NA
CDR3aa: CASSPRGVTEAFF
CDR3nt: TGTGCCAGCAGCCCGCGGGGTGTTACTGAAGCTTTCTTT

v_gene: TRBV29-1
abundance: NA
j_gene: TRBJ1-1
len: 14
d_gene: NA
CDR3aa: CSVDKPAPDTEAFF
CDR3nt: TGCAGCGTTGATAAGCCAGCCCCGGACACTGAAGCTTTCTTT

v_gene: TRBV11-2
abundance: NA
j_gene: TRBJ2-7
len: 16
d_gene: TRBD1
CDR3aa: CASSLVAQGAPYEQYF
CDR3nt: TGTGCCAGCAGCTTAGTGGCCCAGGGGGCCCCCTACGAGCAGTACTTC

v_gene: TRBV5-6
abundance: NA
j_gene: TRBJ2-1
len: 15
d_gene: NA
CDR3aa: CASSLARGFDNEQFF
CDR3nt: TGTGCCAGCAGCTTGGCGAGGGGGTTCGACAATGAGCAGTTCTTC

v_gene: TRBV5-5
abundance: NA
j_gene: TRBJ1-2
len: 15
d_gene: NA
CDR3aa: CASSLEGNANYGYTF
CDR3nt: TGTGCCAGCAGCTTGGAAGGGAACGCTAACTATGGCTACACCTTC

v_gene: TRBV3-1/TRBV3-2
abundance: NA
j_gene: TRBJ2-7
len: 15
d_gene: TRBD1
CDR3aa: CASSQATGVSGEQYF
CDR3nt: TGTGCCAGCAGCCAAGCTACAGGGGTGTCGGGGGAGCAGTACTTC

v_gene: TRBV7-7
abundance: NA
j_gene: TRBJ2-1
len: 16
d_gene: TRBD2
CDR3aa: CASSLELAGGRDEQFF
CDR3nt: TGTGCCAGCAGCTTAGAACTAGCGGGAGGAAGGGATGAGCAGTTCTTC

v_gene: TRBV30
abundance: NA
j_gene: TRBJ1-5
len: 12
d_gene: NA
CDR3aa: CAWSGSGEPQHF
CDR3nt: TGTGCCTGGAGTGGATCCGGGGAGCCCCAGCATTTT

v_gene: TRBV27
abundance: NA
j_gene: TRBJ1-1
len: 15
d_gene: TRBD1
CDR3aa: CASTRTGGAITEAFF
CDR3nt: TGTGCCAGCACTCGGACAGGGGGCGCGATCACTGAAGCTTTCTTT

v_gene: TRBV12-3/TRBV12-4
abundance: NA
j_gene: TRBJ2-7
len: 10
d_gene: NA
CDR3aa: CASSSGEQYF
CDR3nt: TGTGCCAGCAGTTCTGGGGAGCAGTACTTC

v_gene: TRBV18
abundance: NA
j_gene: TRBJ1-4
len: 16
d_gene: NA
CDR3aa: CASSPPGQPGNEKLFF
CDR3nt: TGTGCCAGCTCACCCCCCGGACAGCCCGGAAATGAAAAACTGTTTTTT

v_gene: TRBV6-2/TRBV6-3
abundance: NA
j_gene: TRBJ1-5
len: 16
d_gene: TRBD1
CDR3aa: CASSYSWTGYNQPQHF
CDR3nt: TGTGCCAGCAGTTACTCGTGGACAGGGTACAATCAGCCCCAGCATTTT

v_gene: TRBV6-5
abundance: NA
j_gene: TRBJ2-1
len: 16
d_gene: NA
CDR3aa: CASSYLRSSSYNEQFF
CDR3nt: TGTGCCAGCAGTTACCTGAGGTCCTCCTCCTACAATGAGCAGTTCTTC

v_gene: TRBV6-5
abundance: few
j_gene: TRBJ1-2
len: 13
d_gene: NA
CDR3aa: CASMPGNSYGYTF
CDR3nt: TGTGCCAGCATGCCGGGGAACTCATATGGCTACACCTTC

v_gene: TRBV5-1
abundance: NA
j_gene: TRBJ1-1
len: 15
d_gene: NA
CDR3aa: CASSLASDSYAEAFF
CDR3nt: TGCGCCAGCAGCTTGGCCTCCGATTCTTACGCTGAAGCTTTCTTT